A single sample gave rise to the 6 T cell receptor beta chains below, sequenced in a study of blood T cells in healthy people across ages. Through a sample-barcoded 5' primer and a J-beta primer mix, a second PCR was run for about 6 to 11 cycles. TCRdb re-called the 5' RACE reads with MiXCR, one entry per CDR3 protein. The sample yields roughly 1,500,000 distinct CDR3 sequences, around two fifths seen once. The specimen sequenced was blood. These receptors originate from a woman between 18 and 29 years old in good health.

This clonotype was seen a few times. The chain links TRBV6-1 to TRBJ2-7; unclear D gene. Trimming took off 2 bases at V and 2 bases at J, with 13 bases between the two ends. This CDR3 contains 15 residues. Germline assignment: CDR1 MNHNS and CDR2 SASEGT. The DNA for the CDR3 is TGTGCCAGCAGTGAACATCGTTATTCACCCTACGAGCAGTACTTC. Translated: CASSEHRYSPYEQYF.

This clonotype was counted a few times. The chain employs TRBV3-1 and TRBJ2-7; 7 bases are a match to TRBD1. The length of the CDR3 is 15 residues. Germline V gives CDR1 LGHDT, CDR2 YNNKEL (reference sequence). V was pared by 5 bases and J by 2 bases, with 9 bases of the junction left unmatched. The CDR3 region is CASSMGNRGAYEQYF. The CDR3 DNA reads as TGTGCCAGCAGCATGGGTAACAGGGGTGCCTACGAGCAGTACTTC.

This rearrangement joins TRBV29-1 to TRBJ1-4; D gene uncertain. Trimming pared 7 bases from V and 14 bases from J, leaving 11 bases between. In germline, CDR1 is SQVTM, CDR2 ANQGSEA. CDR3 length equals 9 residues. DNA of the CDR3: TGCAGCGATCCGATTGGGCTGTTTTTT. Amino acid sequence: CSDPIGLFF.

This clonotype was seen a handful of times. The chain joins TRBV7-9 to TRBJ1-2, with D unresolved. V was pared by 4 bases and J by 8 bases, with 17 bases between. The CDR3 extends over 14 amino acids. The germline gives CDR1 SEHNR, CDR2 FQNEAQ (reference sequence). CDR3 loop: CASSSSGGDGGYTF. In DNA, the CDR3 is TGTGCCAGCAGCTCGTCTGGTGGGGATGGAGGCTACACCTTC.

This chain links TRBV7-2 with TRBJ1-1; 8 bases are shared with TRBD1. The J segment lost 11 bases and the V segment lost 1 base, leaving 9 bases of the junction unmatched. The CDR3 runs 14 residues. The germline gives CDR1 SGHTA, CDR2 FQGNSA. CDR3 DNA sequence: TGTGCCAGCAGCTTAGTTACCTTGACAGGGGACGCTTTCTTT. Translating gives CASSLVTLTGDAFF.

V usage is TRBV28 and J usage is TRBJ2-7; D is perhaps TRBD2 (6 bases). Germline CDR1 MDHEN, CDR2 SYDVKM. CDR3 length: 14 amino acids. The V and J ends lost 2 bases and 4 bases respectively, with 12 bases between them. CDR3 protein: CASSLGTRLYEQYF. The CDR3 DNA reads as TGTGCCAGCAGTTTAGGGACTCGACTATACGAGCAGTACTTC.